Listed below are T cell receptor beta chains from one sample, sequenced in a study of Graves' ophthalmopathy and Graves' hyperthyroidism. TCRdb processed the multiplex PCR reads anew with MiXCR; each CDR3 protein has one entry. The sample lists hundreds of thousands of distinct CDR3 sequences, about 40% occurring once. Material for sequencing was peripheral blood. All receptors derive from an adult man with Graves' ophthalmopathy. The CDR3 runs from the conserved cysteine through the conserved F or W. D genes are given only for firm matches. Rows give clone size only sometimes, using once, few, many, or a class for an expanded clone.

>NA|many|TRBV7-8|TRBJ2-7
CTSSLAYEQYF
TGTACCAGCAGCTTGGCTTACGAGCAGTACTTC
>NA|NA|TRBV7-9|TRBJ1-1
CASSQLNRATTAAEAFF
TGCGCCAGCAGCCAGCTCAACCGGGCTACGACGGCCGCTGAAGCTTTCTTT
>NA|many|TRBV20-1|TRBJ2-5
CSAPLGQLRKTQYF
TGCAGTGCTCCCCTGGGGCAGTTAAGGAAGACCCAGTACTTC
>NA|NA|TRBV3-1|TRBJ1-2
CASSLLGADANYGYTF
TGTGCCAGCAGCCTATTGGGGGCAGATGCTAACTATGGCTACACCTTC
>NA|few|TRBV5-1|TRBJ2-7
CASSLRTSNYEQYF
TGCGCCAGCAGCTTGCGGACAAGTAACTACGAGCAGTACTTC
>NA|many|TRBV7-8|TRBJ2-7
CASSFPRTGPSYEQYF
TGTGCCAGCAGCTTTCCCAGGACGGGGCCCTCCTACGAGCAGTACTTC
>NA|NA|TRBV29-1|TRBJ1-1
CSVERVGLDTEAFF
TGCAGCGTTGAAAGGGTGGGGCTAGACACTGAAGCTTTCTTT
>TRBD1|many|TRBV29-1|TRBJ2-2
CSVVEGAPDTGELFF
TGCAGCGTCGTAGAGGGGGCGCCGGACACCGGGGAGCTGTTTTTT
>TRBD1|many|TRBV6-2/TRBV6-3|TRBJ1-2
CASSYRTGRYGYTF
TGTGCCAGCAGTTACCGGACAGGGCGGTATGGCTACACCTTC
>TRBD1|many|TRBV2|TRBJ2-5
CASSGTSDRGLETQYF
TGTGCCAGCAGCGGTACCTCTGACAGGGGGCTTGAGACCCAGTACTTC
>TRBD1|many|TRBV7-9|TRBJ1-1
CASSLGATGGDRKAFF
TGTGCCAGCAGCTTAGGTGCGACAGGGGGAGACAGGAAAGCTTTCTTT
>NA|NA|TRBV9|TRBJ2-7
CASSAQTGPNTGTSYEQYF
TGTGCCAGCAGCGCCCAGACAGGGCCCAACACCGGGACTAGCTACGAGCAGTACTTC
>NA|NA|TRBV6-5|TRBJ2-7
CASSYSMRGTSYEQYF
TGTGCCAGCAGTTACTCGATGAGAGGGACCTCCTACGAGCAGTACTTC
>TRBD2|NA|TRBV29-1|TRBJ2-5
CSVAELARETQYF
TGCAGCGTGGCAGAACTAGCGCGAGAGACCCAGTACTTC
>NA|many|TRBV7-8|TRBJ2-5
CASSSRPGGETQYF
TGTGCCAGCAGCTCCCGCCCCGGTGGGGAGACCCAGTACTTC
>NA|NA|TRBV5-5|TRBJ1-1
CASSLGNEAFF
TGTGCCAGCAGCTTGGGGAATGAAGCTTTCTTT
>TRBD2|NA|TRBV10-1|TRBJ2-1
CASPSGGPHNEQFF
TGCGCCAGCCCTAGCGGGGGACCACACAATGAGCAGTTCTTC
>NA|many|TRBV11-2|TRBJ1-1
CAIKGGMNTEAFF
TGTGCCATCAAGGGTGGTATGAACACTGAAGCTTTCTTT
>NA|once|TRBV5-1|TRBJ2-7
CANSLPGTYEQYF
TGCGCCAACTCTCTACCGGGGACCTACGAGCAGTACTTC
>NA|many|TRBV2|TRBJ2-5
CASSDGTRRGETQYF
TGTGCCAGCAGTGACGGTACTAGGAGGGGGGAGACCCAGTACTTC
>NA|few|TRBV13|TRBJ2-5
CASSLPGINVETQYF
TGTGCCAGCAGCTTGCCTGGGATAAACGTAGAGACCCAGTACTTC